The next 23 T cell receptor beta chains were all read from a single sample in a study of T cell responses to AZD1222 COVID-19 vaccine. Generated by immunoSEQ multiplex PCR, the TCRdb table keeps only in-frame clones and is missing some. The sample carries about 47,000 clones, about 80% recorded once. The source material was peripheral blood, sampled 28 days after the second dose of the MenACWY control vaccine. The receptors derive from an adult who received the MenACWY meningococcal vaccine as a control.

V gene TRBV11-1 combines with J gene TRBJ2-7; TRBD1 might be the D (5 bases). The length of the CDR3 is 15 residues. The V end lost 5 bases, the J end lost 5 bases, and 19 bases lay between the germline ends. CDR1 is SGHAT and CDR2 is FQDESV in the germline V gene (reference sequence). The CDR3 spells CASSPVGQGLHEQYF. In DNA form, the CDR3 reads TGTGCCAGCAGCCCCGTAGGCCAGGGCTTGCACGAGCAGTACTTC.

The chain links TRBV4-1 to TRBJ1-2; D perhaps matches TRBD1 (6 bases). The CDR3 sequence is 16 residues long. Per the germline V gene, CDR1 is MGHRA and CDR2 is YSYEKL. Trimming stripped 4 bases from V and 2 bases from J, with 17 bases between. The CDR3 loop is CASSRSQGQGNYGYTF. CDR3 bases: TGCGCCAGCAGCCGCAGCCAGGGGCAGGGGAACTATGGCTACACCTTC.

J is TRBJ1-2 and V is TRBV27; no clear D. Germline CDR1 and CDR2: MNHEY and SMNVEV (reference sequence). The CDR3 runs 11 residues. Trimming took off 6 bases at V and 5 bases at J, with 7 bases between the two ends. The CDR3 nucleotides are TGTGCCAGCAGCTCGGGGTATGGCTACACCTTC. Translating it yields CASSSGYGYTF.

The V call is TRBV28, the J call TRBJ1-5, with TRBD1 matching 9 bases. After removal of 5 bases from V and 5 bases from J, the junction contained 7 bases not matched to a gene. The CDR3 is 15 residues long. Per the germline V gene, CDR1 is MDHEN and CDR2 is SYDVKM. The CDR3 is CASSPAGQGYQPQHF. Here the CDR3 DNA reads TGTGCCAGCAGTCCCGCGGGACAGGGATATCAGCCCCAGCATTTT. The full variable domain, with the rest looked up from reference TRBV28 and TRBJ1-5, is DVKVTQSSRYLVKRTGEKVFLECVQDMDHENMFWYRQDPGLGLRLIYFSYDVKMKEKGDIPEGYSVSREKKERFSLILESASTNQTSMYLCASSPAGQGYQPQHFGDGTRLSIL.

This chain links TRBV11-2 with TRBJ2-7; TRBD1 matches at 7 bases. CDR1 and CDR2 from the germline V gene are SGHAT and FQNNGV. The CDR3 loop spans 15 amino acids. Losses at the gene ends were 2 bases for V and 1 base for J; bases not matched to a gene: 5. The CDR3 sequence is CASSLQTGISYEQYF. CDR3 in DNA: TGTGCCAGCAGCTTACAGACAGGGATTTCCTACGAGCAGTACTTC.

The J gene is TRBJ2-2, the V gene TRBV18; no definite D call. This CDR3 comprises 12 residues. Germline V gives CDR1 KGHSH, CDR2 LQKENI. Trimming took off 6 bases at V and 2 bases at J, with 4 bases between the two ends. CDR3 bases: TGTGCCAGCTCGCCCAACACCGGGGAGCTGTTTTTT. Translated: CASSPNTGELFF.

The chain has TRBV4-2 and TRBJ1-1, with a tentative D call TRBD1 (5 bases). Trimming shortened V by 4 bases and J by 3 bases, and 15 bases separated the two germline ends. The length of the CDR3 is 15 residues. Looked up from germline, CDR1 is LGHNA and CDR2 is YNFKEQ. DNA of the CDR3: TGTGCCAGCAGCCCGCCGGGAGGGGTCGACACTGAAGCTTTCTTT. Its translation is CASSPPGGVDTEAFF.

This clone was recorded only once. This sequence joins TRBV2 and TRBJ2-1; the D is unclear. The CDR3 consists of 14 residues. With 1 base removed from V and 8 bases from J, the gap between germline ends came to 12 bases. CDR1 and CDR2 (germline): SNHLY, FYNNEI. In DNA form, the CDR3 reads TGTGCCAGCAGTGAAGGGAGATCCGTCGATGAGCAGTTCTTC. Translated, it gives CASSEGRSVDEQFF.

The genes are TRBV19 and TRBJ2-7, with D hard to call. The CDR3 spans 15 residues. V gave up 3 bases and J gave up 0 bases, with 12 bases separating them. Germline loops: CDR1 LNHDA, CDR2 SQIVND (reference sequence). CDR3 region: CASSIGPYGSYEQYF. In DNA form, the CDR3 reads TGTGCCAGTAGTATCGGTCCCTACGGCTCCTACGAGCAGTACTTC.

This clone was seen more than once but under ten times. J is TRBJ2-7 and V is TRBV3-1 (or the pseudogene TRBV3-2); 7 bases match TRBD2. This CDR3 has 17 amino acids. CDR1 is LGHDT, CDR2 YNNKEL, per germline (reference sequence). The junction had 15 bases not matched to a gene; V was cut back by 0 bases and J by 7 bases. As DNA, the CDR3 is TGTGCCAGCAGCCAAGATTATAGGCTAGCGGAGTTACGGGAGCAGTACTTC. Protein product: CASSQDYRLAELREQYF.

This clone qualifies as medium-sized. The gene calls are TRBV9 and TRBJ2-7, with D perhaps assigned TRBD1 or TRBD2 (6 bases each). Germline-derived CDR1 and CDR2 are SGDLS and YYNGEE. This CDR3 spans 11 amino acids. Trimming took off 4 bases at V and 7 bases at J, with 9 bases between the two ends. The CDR3 reads CASSSGAEQYF. The CDR3 nucleotides are TGTGCCAGCAGCTCGGGGGCTGAGCAGTACTTC.

The J gene is TRBJ1-2, the V gene TRBV3-1 (or the pseudogene TRBV3-2); 7 bases match TRBD1. Germline V gene sequence: CDR1 LGHDT, CDR2 YNNKEL (reference sequence). With 2 bases clipped from V and 6 bases from J, the junction kept 3 bases outside the gene matches. This CDR3 contains 13 residues. For the CDR3, the DNA is TGTGCCAGCAGCCAAATCCAGGGGGATGGCTACACCTTC. This sequence encodes CASSQIQGDGYTF.

The table lists this clone with a count of one. V usage is TRBV30 and J usage is TRBJ2-3; 8 nucleotides match TRBD1. CDR1 and CDR2 from the germline V gene are GTSNPN and SVGIG (reference sequence). The V segment lost 7 bases and the J segment 9 bases; nucleotides outside the gene matches: 18. The CDR3 totals 15 residues. The CDR3 bases are TGTGCCTTTAATTCGGGACAGGTTGGGGCCCAGACGCAGTATTTT. It is translated as CAFNSGQVGAQTQYF.

The genes are TRBV6-2 or TRBV6-3 and TRBJ2-5, with a possible D match to TRBD2 (5 bases). Germline CDR1 reads MNHEY; CDR2 reads SVGEGT. The CDR3 sequence is 14 residues long. V was clipped by 6 bases and J by 7 bases, with 18 bases between them. The CDR3 nucleotides are TGTGCCAGCAGACCTTACGGCCCCGAGGGGACCCAGTACTTC. Translation gives CASRPYGPEGTQYF.

The rearrangement links TRBV27 to TRBJ1-1; D unclear. The CDR3 is 15 amino acids. Per germline, CDR1 MNHEY and CDR2 SMNVEV (reference sequence). Trimming took off 3 bases at V and 1 base at J, with 12 bases between the two ends. The CDR3 protein is CASSFQGRPNTEAFF. Written as DNA, the CDR3 is TGTGCCAGCAGTTTTCAAGGGAGGCCGAACACTGAAGCTTTCTTT.

CDR3 sequence: CAAGRVGGTDTQYF. As DNA, the CDR3 is TGTGCAGCTGGGCGTGTGGGTGGGACAGATACGCAGTATTTT. The gene calls are TRBV2 and TRBJ2-3; D remains ambiguous. This CDR3 contains 14 residues. Germline CDR1 and CDR2: SNHLY and FYNNEI.

This chain connects TRBV5-1 to TRBJ2-2; D is ambiguous. The germline V and J ends were trimmed by 4 bases and 6 bases, with 13 bases remaining between them. The CDR3 runs to 14 residues. Germline assignment: CDR1 SGHRS and CDR2 YFSETQ. The CDR3 bases are TGCGCCAGCAGCAGGGTCCCGTGGTCCGGGGAGCTGTTTTTT. This translates into CASSRVPWSGELFF. Looking up the rest from reference TRBV5-1 and TRBJ2-2 gives the full variable domain: KAGVTQTPRYLIKTRGQQVTLSCSPISGHRSVSWYQQTPGQGLQFLFEYFSETQRNKGNFPGRFSGRQFSNSRSEMNVSTLELGDSALYLCASSRVPWSGELFFGEGSRLTVL.

The chain has TRBV7-8 and TRBJ1-6; TRBD1 might be the D (5 bases). The CDR3 runs to 16 residues. Germline-derived CDR1 and CDR2 are SGHVS and FQNEAQ. V was shortened by 5 bases and J by 7 bases, with 18 bases between the two germline ends. CDR3 coding DNA: TGTGCCAGCAGCATTGGGACTCCGGCTATGAATTCACCCCTCCACTTT. It encodes CASSIGTPAMNSPLHF.

This chain uses TRBV28 with TRBJ2-7; TRBD2 aligns across 8 bases. V shed 5 bases, J shed 3 bases, and the junction held 9 bases outside the gene matches. Germline CDR1 reads MDHEN; CDR2 reads SYDVKM. The CDR3 is 15 amino acids. The CDR3 DNA is TGTGCCAGCAGTACTATCGGGGGGGCCCACTACGAGCAGTACGTC. Translating it yields CASSTIGGAHYEQYV.

V is TRBV3-1 (or the pseudogene TRBV3-2) and J is TRBJ2-7; tentative D call: TRBD2 (5 bases). Trimming removed 1 base at V and 7 bases at J, with 11 bases between. Germline CDR1 is LGHDT and CDR2 is YNNKEL (reference sequence). CDR3 size: 13 residues. CDR3 sequence (DNA): TGTGCCAGCAGCCAAGTAGGCCGAGGGGAGCAGTACTTC. Amino acids: CASSQVGRGEQYF.

This chain connects TRBV12-3 or TRBV12-4 to TRBJ1-2; D is uncertain. This CDR3 region has 13 residues. V was trimmed by 7 bases and J by 8 bases, leaving 17 bases between them. The CDR3 is CASTIGRLEGYTF. The CDR3 nucleotides read TGTGCCAGCACCATAGGGCGGTTGGAAGGCTACACCTTC.

This chain links TRBV27 with TRBJ2-3, with D perhaps being TRBD1 or TRBD2 (5 bases each). This CDR3 spans 15 amino acids. V dropped 6 bases and J dropped 5 bases, with 18 bases sitting between them. Germline V lookup: CDR1 MNHEY, CDR2 SMNVEV (reference sequence). Written as DNA, the CDR3 is TGTGCCAGCAGCCAGGGACGGTTCACCCAAGATACGCAGTATTTT. It codes for CASSQGRFTQDTQYF.

The chain carries TRBV5-4 and TRBJ1-6, with TRBD1 as a possible D gene (5 bases). Germline lookup yields CDR1 SGHNT and CDR2 YYREEE (reference sequence). The CDR3 contains 15 residues. Trimming removed 3 bases from V and 7 bases from J, with 14 bases in between. CDR3 sequence: CASSWNSGRNSPLHF. The CDR3, as DNA: TGTGCCAGCAGCTGGAACTCAGGGCGGAATTCACCCCTCCACTTT.